The rows below give T cell receptor beta chains drawn from one sample of a study of blood T cell repertoires in COVID-19. Repertoires were generated with immunoSEQ multiplex PCR, while TCRdb's copy carries only in-frame clones and drops some. This sample has tens of thousands of clones, with around 85% found just once. Material: peripheral blood. The source is a woman over 75 with COVID-19, enrolled during active disease. The CDR3 runs from the conserved cysteine through the conserved F or W. A D gene is named only where the DNA matches it firmly. Size is omitted from some rows. Given values are once, few, many or a class for expanded clones.

j_call clone_size v_call d_call cdr3_aa cdr3_nt
TRBJ1-4 . TRBV5-6 . CASSFFLGSDEKLFF TGTGCCAGCAGCTTCTTCTTGGGGAGTGATGAAAAACTGTTTTTT
TRBJ2-3 . TRBV9 . CASSVQGFPDTQYF TGTGCCAGCAGCGTACAGGGGTTTCCAGATACGCAGTATTTT
TRBJ2-2 . TRBV7-2 TRBD2 CASSLVPSGGANTGELFF TGTGCCAGCAGCTTAGTTCCTAGCGGGGGGGCGAACACCGGGGAGCTGTTTTTT
TRBJ1-4 . TRBV10-1 TRBD1 CASSEGQGAKLFF TGCGCCAGCAGTGAGGGACAGGGGGCCAAACTGTTTTTT
TRBJ2-1 . TRBV13 TRBD1 CASSLDRRGGDEQFF TGTGCCAGCAGCTTAGACCGTCGAGGGGGCGATGAGCAGTTCTTC
TRBJ1-2 . TRBV19 . CASSPQDVYGYTF TGTGCCAGTAGCCCACAGGACGTCTATGGCTACACCTTC
TRBJ1-2 . TRBV9 . CASSAHPTGNMKLFYGYTF TGTGCCAGCAGCGCCCACCCAACGGGGAATATGAAGCTCTTCTATGGCTACACCTTC
TRBJ2-1 . TRBV5-4 . CASSSGQYNEQFF TGTGCCAGCAGTTCTGGACAGTACAATGAGCAGTTCTTC
TRBJ2-2 few TRBV7-3 . CASSLEGLDTGELFF TGTGCCAGCAGCTTAGAGGGACTTGACACCGGGGAGCTGTTTTTT
TRBJ2-7 . TRBV4-1 TRBD2 CASSQESSAGVFYWAYEQYF TGCGCCAGCAGCCAAGAGTCTTCAGCGGGAGTCTTTTATTGGGCCTACGAGCAGTACTTC
TRBJ2-3 . TRBV10-3 TRBD1 CAISDLGRGITDTQYF TGTGCCATCAGTGACCTCGGCAGGGGGATCACAGATACGCAGTATTTT
TRBJ2-7 . TRBV7-9 . CASSLEEYEQYF TGTGCCAGCAGCTTAGAAGAGTACGAGCAGTACTTC
TRBJ1-5 . TRBV18 . CASSPVEANQPQHF TGTGCCAGCTCACCGGTGGAGGCCAATCAGCCCCAGCATTTT
TRBJ1-2 . TRBV7-2 TRBD1 CASSLQQGNYGYTF TGTGCCAGCAGCTTACAACAGGGGAACTATGGCTACACCTTC
TRBJ1-3 . TRBV5-1 . CASSLGGPGNTIYF TGCGCCAGCAGCTTGGGAGGCCCTGGAAACACCATATATTTT
TRBJ2-3 . TRBV6-2/TRBV6-3 TRBD2 CASSYTIAGLKWDTQYF TGTGCCAGCAGTTACACTATAGCGGGGTTGAAATGGGATACGCAGTATTTT
TRBJ1-2 . TRBV18 . CASSPDRHPGYTF TGTGCCAGCTCACCGGACAGACACCCTGGCTACACCTTC
TRBJ1-5 . TRBV19 TRBD1 CASSIFAGGSPGNQPQHF TGTGCCAGTAGTATTTTCGCAGGGGGCAGTCCGGGCAATCAGCCCCAGCATTTT
TRBJ2-5 . TRBV7-2 . CASSIGRQETQYF TGTGCCAGCAGCATTGGGCGCCAAGAGACCCAGTACTTC
TRBJ1-5 . TRBV7-2 TRBD1 CASSSGQGGGQPQHF TGTGCCAGCAGCAGCGGACAGGGGGGAGGGCAGCCCCAGCATTTT
TRBJ1-6 few TRBV4-3 TRBD1 CASSQARDRESNSPLHF TGCGCCAGCAGCCAAGCTCGGGACAGGGAGTCAAATTCACCCCTCCACTTT
TRBJ2-5 . TRBV5-1 TRBD1 CASSLIPGGEETQYF TGCGCCAGCAGCTTGATTCCAGGGGGCGAGGAGACCCAGTACTTC
TRBJ1-1 . TRBV6-5 . CASTSGQFEAFF TGTGCCAGCACCTCGGGACAATTTGAAGCTTTCTTT
TRBJ2-7 . TRBV5-1 TRBD1 CASSADRSYEQYF TGCGCCAGCAGCGCGGACAGGTCCTACGAGCAGTACTTC
TRBJ2-3 . TRBV27 TRBD2 CASIQPGQRTSGRRPDTQYF TGTGCCAGCATACAGCCGGGACAAAGGACTAGCGGGAGAAGGCCAGATACGCAGTATTTT
TRBJ2-1 . TRBV4-3 . CASSQDGRINEQFF TGCGCCAGCAGCCAAGATGGGAGGATCAATGAGCAGTTCTTC
TRBJ1-1 . TRBV5-1 . CASSKGPGGTEAFF TGCGCCAGCAGCAAGGGCCCCGGGGGCACTGAAGCTTTCTTT
TRBJ2-3 once TRBV4-1 TRBD2 CASSRPWREGSTDTQYF TGCGCCAGCAGCCGCCCCTGGCGGGAGGGGAGCACAGATACGCAGTATTTT
TRBJ2-7 . TRBV19 TRBD1 CASRDRVSYEQYF TGTGCCAGTAGGGACAGGGTGTCCTACGAGCAGTACTTC
TRBJ2-1 . TRBV10-3 TRBD2 CAISERVSGGVGEQFF TGTGCCATCAGTGAGCGGGTTAGCGGGGGGGTCGGTGAGCAGTTCTTC
TRBJ2-7 . TRBV7-9 . CASSLETSTYYEQYF TGTGCCAGCAGCTTAGAGACAAGCACTTACTACGAGCAGTACTTC
TRBJ1-5 . TRBV18 TRBD1 CASSPPGDRGNQPQHF TGTGCCAGCTCACCACCCGGGGACAGGGGTAATCAGCCCCAGCATTTT
TRBJ1-2 . TRBV7-3 TRBD1 CASSLTLDRGRVYGYTF TGTGCCAGCAGCTTAACCCTGGACAGGGGGCGGGTCTATGGCTACACCTTC
TRBJ2-2 . TRBV5-1 . CASRGQDTGELFF TGCGCCAGCAGGGGGCAGGACACCGGGGAGCTGTTTTTT
TRBJ2-7 . TRBV6-5 TRBD1 CASSSPPGQYEQYF TGTGCCAGCAGTTCACCACCGGGACAGTACGAGCAGTACTTC
TRBJ1-2 . TRBV27 . CASSLIPGGGYTF TGTGCCAGCAGTTTAATCCCCGGGGGTGGCTACACCTTC
TRBJ2-3 . TRBV24-1 . CATSDTYSDTQYF TGTGCCACCAGTGATACTTATAGCGATACGCAGTATTTT
TRBJ2-7 . TRBV11-2 . CASSLFRALSSYEQYF TGTGCCAGCAGCTTATTCAGGGCTCTTTCCTCCTACGAGCAGTACTTC
TRBJ1-1 once TRBV7-2 TRBD1 CASRLDRGLMNTEAFF TGTGCCAGCAGACTGGACAGGGGGCTAATGAACACTGAAGCTTTCTTT
TRBJ1-6 . TRBV28 TRBD1 CASSPGQASSYNSPLHF TGTGCCAGCAGTCCGGGACAGGCTAGCTCCTATAATTCACCCCTCCACTTT
TRBJ2-7 once TRBV6-5 . CASSYAGPPYEQYF TGTGCCAGCAGTTACGCGGGGCCTCCCTACGAGCAGTACTTC
TRBJ1-2 . TRBV3-1/TRBV3-2 TRBD1 CASSLLPLDRANYGYTF TGTGCCAGCAGCCTCCTCCCTTTGGACAGGGCGAACTATGGCTACACCTTC
TRBJ2-7 . TRBV19 TRBD1 CASSLRTGLYEQYF TGTGCCAGTAGTTTACGGACAGGGTTATACGAGCAGTACTTC
TRBJ2-7 . TRBV27 . CASSPAGRIIYEQYF TGTGCCAGCAGTCCCGCGGGACGTATAATTTACGAGCAGTACTTC
TRBJ2-7 once TRBV18 TRBD2 CASSPLPPVSDGGSSYEQYF TGTGCCAGCTCACCATTGCCGCCCGTGTCCGACGGGGGGAGCTCCTACGAGCAGTACTTC
TRBJ2-3 once TRBV29-1 . CSVGAYTDTQYF TGCAGCGTTGGTGCGTACACAGATACGCAGTATTTT